A single T cell receptor (beta chain) is shown here with its context. Germline V gene sequence: CDR1 KGHDR, CDR2 SFDVKD. The CDR3 covers 16 residues. The V and J ends lost 4 bases and 3 bases, in that order; junction bases with no gene match: 7. The data are from a study of blood T cell repertoires in COVID-19. Sequencing used immunoSEQ multiplex PCR; TCRdb keeps in-frame clones, though not all of them. The profile shows 130,000 to 150,000 clones, 88% of them singletons. Input material: PBMCs or T cells enriched from blood (not recorded which). The chain has TRBV24-1 and TRBJ1-1; 10 nucleotides match TRBD1. This TCR was recovered from a woman aged 25 to 39 with acute COVID-19. CDR3 bases: TGTGCCACCAGTGACCGCCCTGGACAGGGGGACACTGAAGCTTTCTTT. The encoded protein is CATSDRPGQGDTEAFF.